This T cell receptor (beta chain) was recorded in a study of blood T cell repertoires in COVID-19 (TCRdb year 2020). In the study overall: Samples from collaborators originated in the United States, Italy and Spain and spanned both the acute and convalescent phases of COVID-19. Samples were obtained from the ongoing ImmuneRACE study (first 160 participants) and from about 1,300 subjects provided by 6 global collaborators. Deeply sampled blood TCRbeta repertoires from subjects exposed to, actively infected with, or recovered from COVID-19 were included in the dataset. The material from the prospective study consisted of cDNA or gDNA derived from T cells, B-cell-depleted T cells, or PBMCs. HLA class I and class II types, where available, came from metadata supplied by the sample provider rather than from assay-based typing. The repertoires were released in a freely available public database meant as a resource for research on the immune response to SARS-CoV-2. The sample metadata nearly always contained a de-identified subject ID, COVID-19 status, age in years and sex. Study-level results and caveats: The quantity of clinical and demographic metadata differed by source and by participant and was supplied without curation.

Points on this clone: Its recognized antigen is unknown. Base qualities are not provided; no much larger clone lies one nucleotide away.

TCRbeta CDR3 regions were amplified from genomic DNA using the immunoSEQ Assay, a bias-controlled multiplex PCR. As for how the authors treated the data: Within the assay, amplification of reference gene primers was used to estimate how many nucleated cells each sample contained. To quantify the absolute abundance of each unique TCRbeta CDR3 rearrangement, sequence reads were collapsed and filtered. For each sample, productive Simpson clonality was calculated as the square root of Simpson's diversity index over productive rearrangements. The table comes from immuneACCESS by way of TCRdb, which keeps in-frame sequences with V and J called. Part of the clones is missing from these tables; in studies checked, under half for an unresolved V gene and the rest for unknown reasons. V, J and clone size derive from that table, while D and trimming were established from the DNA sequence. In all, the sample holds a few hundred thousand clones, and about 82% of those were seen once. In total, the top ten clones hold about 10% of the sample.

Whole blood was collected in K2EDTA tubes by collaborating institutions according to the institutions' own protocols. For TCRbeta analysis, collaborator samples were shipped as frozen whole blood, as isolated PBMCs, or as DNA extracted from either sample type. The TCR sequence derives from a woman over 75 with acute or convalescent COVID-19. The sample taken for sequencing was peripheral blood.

CDR3 region: CSVSWTGVTEKLFF. The DNA reads as follows: TGCAGCGTTTCCTGGACAGGCGTGACTGAAAAACTGTTTTTT. Recombination joined TRBV29-1 with TRBJ1-4; 7 bases in between match TRBD1. V and J are trimmed by 5 bases and 7 bases, and the gene matches miss 10 bases of the junction. The CDR3 runs 14 amino acids, cysteine and phenylalanine included. The read is trimmed to its CDR3 DNA, 42 bases read in frame from base 1. The CDR1 and CDR2 encoded by the germline V gene are SQVTM and ANQGSEA.